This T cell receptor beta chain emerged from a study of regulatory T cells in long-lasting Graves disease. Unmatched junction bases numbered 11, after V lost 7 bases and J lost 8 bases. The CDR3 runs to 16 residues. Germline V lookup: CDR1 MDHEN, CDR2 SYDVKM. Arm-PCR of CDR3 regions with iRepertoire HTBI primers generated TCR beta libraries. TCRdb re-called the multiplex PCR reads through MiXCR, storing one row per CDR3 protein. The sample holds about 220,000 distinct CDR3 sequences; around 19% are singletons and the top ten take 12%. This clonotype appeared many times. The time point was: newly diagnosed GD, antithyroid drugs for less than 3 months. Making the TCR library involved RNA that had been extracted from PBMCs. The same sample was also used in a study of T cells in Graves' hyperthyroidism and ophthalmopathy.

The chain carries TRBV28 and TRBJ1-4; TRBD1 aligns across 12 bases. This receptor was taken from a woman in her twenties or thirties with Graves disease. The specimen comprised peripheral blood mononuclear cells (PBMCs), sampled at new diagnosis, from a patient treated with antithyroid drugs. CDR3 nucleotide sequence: TGTGCCAGCACCCCCGGGGGGACAGGGGGCGAGGAAAAACTGTTTTTT. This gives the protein CASTPGGTGGEEKLFF.